This TCR beta chain came from a study of CD8 T cells in ankylosing spondylitis. Study findings and constraints: Matched ankylosing spondylitis synovial fluid reportedly contained a significantly enriched population of disease-linked clones. Seemingly characteristic of ankylosing spondylitis blood was a TCR beta motif consisting of about 8 highly homologous variants. Existing reports had already noted some motif variants in reactive arthritis synovial fluid and blood.

A remark on this clonotype: The antigen remains unidentified.

The CDR3 has 14 residues. V dropped 6 bases and J dropped 7; count of bases not matched to a gene: 8. Germline V gene sequence: CDR1 SGHTA, CDR2 FQGNSA. TCRdb fed the 5' RACE reads into MiXCR, producing one record per CDR3 protein. The sample consists of roughly 700,000 distinct CDR3 sequences, over 15% of them appearing once. The source of this sequence is a male donor with ankylosing spondylitis. The gene calls are TRBV7-2 and TRBJ2-1, with TRBD2 matching over 8 bases. The specimen sequenced was blood, either unsorted or a sorted T cell fraction (not recorded which). CDR3 amino acids: CASRAIAGKNEQFF. The CDR3 nucleotides are TGTGCCAGCAGAGCCATAGCGGGAAAGAATGAGCAGTTCTTC.